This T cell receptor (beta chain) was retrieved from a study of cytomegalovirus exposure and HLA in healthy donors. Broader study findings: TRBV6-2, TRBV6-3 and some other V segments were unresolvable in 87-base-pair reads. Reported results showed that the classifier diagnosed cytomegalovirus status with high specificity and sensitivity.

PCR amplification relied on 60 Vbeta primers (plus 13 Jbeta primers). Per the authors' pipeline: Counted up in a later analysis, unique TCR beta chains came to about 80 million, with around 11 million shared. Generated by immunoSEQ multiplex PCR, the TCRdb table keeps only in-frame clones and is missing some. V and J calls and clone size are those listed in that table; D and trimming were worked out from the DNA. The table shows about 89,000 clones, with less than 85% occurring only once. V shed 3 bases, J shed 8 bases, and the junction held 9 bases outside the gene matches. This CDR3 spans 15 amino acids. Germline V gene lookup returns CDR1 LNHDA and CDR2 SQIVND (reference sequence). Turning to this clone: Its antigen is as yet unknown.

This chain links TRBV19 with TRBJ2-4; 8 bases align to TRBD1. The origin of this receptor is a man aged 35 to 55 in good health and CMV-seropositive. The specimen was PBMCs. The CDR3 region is CASSMGGQVADIQYF. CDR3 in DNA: TGTGCCAGTAGTATGGGGGGACAGGTTGCAGACATTCAGTACTTC.